This TCR beta chain was sequenced during a study of monozygotic twins with inflammatory bowel disease. The authors drew 2.5 to 3 ml of blood from each donor. Every TCR library drew on about 3.5 ug of total RNA. Each UMI harboured a 6-nucleotide sample barcode and was appended via template switching. Each CDR3 protein gets one entry in TCRdb, which reprocessed the 5' RACE reads and gives no DNA. There are over 150,000 distinct CDR3 sequences in the sample, with roughly 2.6% held by the top ten. This sequence originates from a human donor with ulcerative colitis or Crohn's disease, or a healthy co-twin of an affected twin (not recorded which). Sequencing was performed on blood.

The CDR3 reads CAWSETGGFADTQYF. The rearrangement uses TRBV30 and TRBJ2-3; TCRdb gives TRBD1 as the D gene, but with no DNA this cannot be confirmed. Germline V lookup: CDR1 GTSNPN, CDR2 SVGIG (reference sequence). The CDR3 extends over 15 amino acids.